One and the same sample provided the 13 T cell receptor beta chains below, sequenced in a study of blood T cell repertoires in COVID-19. TCRdb's copy holds only in-frame clones and misses some; the assay was immunoSEQ multiplex PCR. Counted here are more than 60,000 clones, nearly 90% occurring once; the ten biggest clones make up 4% to 5%. The source material was peripheral blood. The receptors shown here come from a woman aged 45-65 years with active COVID-19.

The genes are TRBV28 and TRBJ1-1; possibly TRBD1 for D (6 bases). Trimming took 6 bases from V and 3 from J, leaving 14 bases between them. This CDR3 contains 14 residues. Germline-derived CDR1 and CDR2 are MDHEN and SYDVKM. CDR3: CASRMEDSYTEAFF. CDR3 nucleotides: TGTGCCAGCAGAATGGAGGACAGTTACACTGAAGCTTTCTTT.

The rearrangement links TRBV15 to TRBJ1-2; D is uncertain. V was pared by 0 bases and J by 8 bases, with 16 bases between. Germline V gene data show CDR1 as LNHNV and CDR2 as YYDKDF (reference sequence). The CDR3 spans 15 residues. This chain's CDR3 is CATSRDKDPRGGYTF. The CDR3 DNA reads TGTGCCACCAGCAGAGATAAAGACCCAAGAGGGGGCTACACCTTC.

The genes are TRBV30 and TRBJ2-4, with 7 bases identical to TRBD2. The germline gives CDR1 GTSNPN, CDR2 SVGIG (reference sequence). The J segment lost 5 bases and the V segment lost 2 bases, leaving 3 bases of the junction unmatched. This CDR3 is 13 amino acids long. CDR3 in amino acids: CAWSRLAENIQYF. DNA of the CDR3: TGTGCCTGGAGTCGGCTAGCGGAAAACATTCAGTACTTC.

The rearrangement uses TRBV9 and TRBJ1-6, with D perhaps TRBD1 (5 bases). The V end was cut by 3 bases, the J end by 9 bases, with 16 bases between. This CDR3 contains 15 residues. Germline CDR1 reads SGDLS; CDR2 reads YYNGEE. The CDR3 protein is CASSAGGGASSPLHF. In DNA, the CDR3 is TGTGCCAGCAGCGCAGGAGGAGGGGCTAGTTCACCCCTCCACTTT.

The chain carries TRBV10-3 and TRBJ2-1, with 11 positions matching TRBD2. The V gene's germline CDR1 is ENHRY and CDR2 SYGVKD. There are 15 residues in the CDR3. Losses at the gene ends were 4 bases for V and 8 bases for J; bases not matched to a gene: 7. This CDR3 reads CAISGGLAGGDEQFF. The CDR3 DNA is TGTGCCATCAGTGGGGGTCTAGCGGGAGGCGATGAGCAGTTCTTC.

In nucleotides, the CDR3 is TGTGCCAGTAGTAGAGGCTTCGGACTAGCGGGAACGATCACAGATACGCAGTATTTT. The encoded protein is CASSRGFGLAGTITDTQYF. The chain is built from TRBV19 and TRBJ2-3, with 12 bases identical to TRBD2. J lost 2 bases, V lost 4 bases, and 13 bases had no gene match. In germline, CDR1 is LNHDA, CDR2 SQIVND (reference sequence). This CDR3 has 19 amino acids. Based on the CDR3 plus reference TRBV19 and TRBJ2-3, the full variable domain is DGGITQSPKYLFRKEGQNVTLSCEQNLNHDAMYWYRQDPGQGLRLIYYSQIVNDFQKGDIAEGYSVSREKKESFPLTVTSAQKNPTAFYLCASSRGFGLAGTITDTQYFGPGTRLTVL.

V gene TRBV27 combines with J gene TRBJ2-1; maybe TRBD2 (6 bases). With 8 bases removed from V and 8 bases from J, the gap between germline ends came to 7 bases. The CDR3 has 10 amino acids. CDR1 and CDR2 from the germline V gene are MNHEY and SMNVEV (reference sequence). As DNA, the CDR3 is TGTGCCAGCGGGGACTATGAGCAGTTCTTC. Protein: CASGDYEQFF.

The chain recombines TRBV30 with TRBJ2-5; the D gene is possibly TRBD1 (5 bases). CDR1 and CDR2 from the germline V gene are GTSNPN and SVGIG (reference sequence). This CDR3 is built from 12 residues. Deletions cut 2 bases from V and 6 bases from J, with 10 bases between. Here the CDR3 DNA reads TGTGCCTGGAGTCCAGACAGAAAGACCCAGTACTTC. Its translation: CAWSPDRKTQYF.

J is TRBJ2-1 and V is TRBV7-9, with D perhaps TRBD2 (5 bases). CDR1 SEHNR and CDR2 FQNEAQ come from the germline V gene (reference sequence). The CDR3 has 14 amino acids. V lost 4 bases and J lost 6, with 13 bases in between. CDR3 DNA: TGTGCCAGCAGCTCACCAGTCGGGGTCAATGAGCAGTTCTTC. Translation: CASSSPVGVNEQFF.

The chain links TRBV4-2 to TRBJ1-2; D unresolved. CDR1 and CDR2 (germline): LGHNA, YNFKEQ. The CDR3 contains 14 residues. Trimming cost V 1 base and J 3 bases, with 9 bases left between them. The DNA for the CDR3 is TGTGCCAGCAGCCAAGTGGGAGCTGACTATGGCTACACCTTC. It specifies CASSQVGADYGYTF.

A single count supports this clone. The chain has TRBV12-5 and TRBJ1-3, with D unclear. The CDR3 covers 14 residues. The germline V and J ends were trimmed by 1 base and 3 bases, with 7 bases remaining between them. CDR1 is LGHNT and CDR2 is FRNRAP in the germline V gene. The CDR3 DNA follows: TGTGCTAGTGGTTTGGGACAATATGGAAACACCATATATTTT. This encodes CASGLGQYGNTIYF.

This chain connects TRBV6-6 to TRBJ1-4; possible D gene TRBD1, 6 bases. This CDR3 contains 15 residues. Germline CDR1 is MNHNY and CDR2 is SVGAGI (reference sequence). The germline V and J ends were trimmed by 6 bases and 5 bases, with 16 bases remaining between them. The CDR3: CASRPSGVLNEKLFF. CDR3 nucleotide sequence: TGTGCCAGCAGGCCTTCAGGGGTCTTGAATGAAAAACTGTTTTTT.

This rearrangement joins TRBV4-1 to TRBJ2-1; 8 nucleotides line up with TRBD2. CDR1 and CDR2 (germline): MGHRA, YSYEKL. Unmatched junction bases numbered 14, after V lost 4 bases and J lost 0 bases. The CDR3 has 19 amino acids. The CDR3 region is CASSPGGGRQVSSYNEQFF. The CDR3 coding sequence is TGCGCCAGCAGCCCCGGGGGGGGGAGACAGGTGAGCTCCTACAATGAGCAGTTCTTC.